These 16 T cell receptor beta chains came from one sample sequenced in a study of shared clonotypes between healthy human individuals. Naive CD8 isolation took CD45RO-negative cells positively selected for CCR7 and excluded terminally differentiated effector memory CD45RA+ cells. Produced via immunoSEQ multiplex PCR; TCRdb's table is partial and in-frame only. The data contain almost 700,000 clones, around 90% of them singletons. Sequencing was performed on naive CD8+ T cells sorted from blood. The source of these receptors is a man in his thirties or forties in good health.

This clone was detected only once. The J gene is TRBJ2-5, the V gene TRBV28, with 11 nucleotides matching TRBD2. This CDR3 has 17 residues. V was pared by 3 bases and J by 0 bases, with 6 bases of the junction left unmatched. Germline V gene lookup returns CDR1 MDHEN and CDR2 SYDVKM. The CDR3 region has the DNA TGTGCCAGCAGTTTGATCACGGGACTAGCGGACCAAGAGACCCAGTACTTC. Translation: CASSLITGLADQETQYF. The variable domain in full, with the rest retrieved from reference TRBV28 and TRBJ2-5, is DVKVTQSSRYLVKRTGEKVFLECVQDMDHENMFWYRQDPGLGLRLIYFSYDVKMKEKGDIPEGYSVSREKKERFSLILESASTNQTSMYLCASSLITGLADQETQYFGPGTRLLVL.

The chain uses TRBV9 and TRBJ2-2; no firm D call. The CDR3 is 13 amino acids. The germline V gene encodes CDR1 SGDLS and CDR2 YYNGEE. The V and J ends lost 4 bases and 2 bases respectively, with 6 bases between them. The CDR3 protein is CASSQINTGELFF. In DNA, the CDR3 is TGTGCCAGCAGCCAAATCAACACCGGGGAGCTGTTTTTT.

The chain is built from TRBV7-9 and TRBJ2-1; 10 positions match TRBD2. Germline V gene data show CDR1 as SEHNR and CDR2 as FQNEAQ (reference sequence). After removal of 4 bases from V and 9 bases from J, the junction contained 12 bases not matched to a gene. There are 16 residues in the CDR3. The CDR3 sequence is CASSSFSGRRGSEQFF. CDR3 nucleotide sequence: TGTGCCAGCAGCTCGTTTAGCGGGAGGCGGGGTAGTGAGCAGTTCTTC.

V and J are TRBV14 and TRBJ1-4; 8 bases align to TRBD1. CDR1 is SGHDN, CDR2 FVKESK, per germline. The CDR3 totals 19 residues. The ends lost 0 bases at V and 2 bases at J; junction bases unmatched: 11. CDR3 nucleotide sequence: TGTGCCAGCAGCCAAGAGGGGCCAGGGGGCAGTCCCACTAATGAAAAACTGTTTTTT. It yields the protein CASSQEGPGGSPTNEKLFF. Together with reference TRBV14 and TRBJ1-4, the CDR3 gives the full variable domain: EAGVTQFPSHSVIEKGQTVTLRCDPISGHDNLYWYRRVMGKEIKFLLHFVKESKQDESGMPNNRFLAERTGGTYSTLKVQPAELEDSGVYFCASSQEGPGGSPTNEKLFFGSGTQLSVL.

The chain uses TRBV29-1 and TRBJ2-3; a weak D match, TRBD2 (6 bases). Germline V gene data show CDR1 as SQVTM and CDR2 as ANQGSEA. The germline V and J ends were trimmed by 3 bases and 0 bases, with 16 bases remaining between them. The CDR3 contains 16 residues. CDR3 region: CSVDPTAGTSTDTQYF. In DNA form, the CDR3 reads TGCAGCGTTGATCCCACCGCCGGGACTAGCACAGATACGCAGTATTTT.

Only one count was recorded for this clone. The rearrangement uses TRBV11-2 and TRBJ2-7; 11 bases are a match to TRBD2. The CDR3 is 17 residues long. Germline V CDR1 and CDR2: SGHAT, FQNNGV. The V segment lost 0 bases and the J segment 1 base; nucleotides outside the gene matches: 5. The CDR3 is CASSLEILAGGSYEQYF. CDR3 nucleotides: TGTGCCAGCAGCTTAGAAATCCTAGCGGGAGGATCCTACGAGCAGTACTTC.

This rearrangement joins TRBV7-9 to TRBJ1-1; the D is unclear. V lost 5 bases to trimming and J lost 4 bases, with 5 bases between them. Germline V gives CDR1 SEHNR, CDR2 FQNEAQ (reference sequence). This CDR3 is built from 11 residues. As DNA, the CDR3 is TGTGCCAGCAGCCAATCCACTGAAGCTTTCTTT. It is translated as CASSQSTEAFF.

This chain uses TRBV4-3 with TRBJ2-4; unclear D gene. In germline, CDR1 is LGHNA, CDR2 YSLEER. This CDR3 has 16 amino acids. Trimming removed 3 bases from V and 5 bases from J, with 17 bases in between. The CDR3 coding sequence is TGCGCCAGCAGCCACCGGTCTGCCCCCCCAGAAAACATTCAGTACTTC. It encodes CASSHRSAPPENIQYF.

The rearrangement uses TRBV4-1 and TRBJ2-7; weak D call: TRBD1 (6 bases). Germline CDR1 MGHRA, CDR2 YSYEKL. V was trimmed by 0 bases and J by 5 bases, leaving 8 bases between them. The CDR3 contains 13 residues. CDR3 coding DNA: TGCGCCAGCAGCCAAGAGAGACAGGACGAGCAGTACTTC. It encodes CASSQERQDEQYF.

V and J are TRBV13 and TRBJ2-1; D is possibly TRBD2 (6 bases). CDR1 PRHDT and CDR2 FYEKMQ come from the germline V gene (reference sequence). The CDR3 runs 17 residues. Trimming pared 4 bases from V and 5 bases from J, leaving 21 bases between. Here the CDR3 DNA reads TGTGCCAGCAGCTCGGAAGGACTACGTGACAAACACAATGAGCAGTTCTTC. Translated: CASSSEGLRDKHNEQFF.

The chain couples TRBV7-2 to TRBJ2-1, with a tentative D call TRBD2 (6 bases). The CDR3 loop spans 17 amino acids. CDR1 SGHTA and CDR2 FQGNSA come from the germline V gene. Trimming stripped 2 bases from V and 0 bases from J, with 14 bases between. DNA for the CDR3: TGTGCCAGCAGCTTAAGCTGGTTCGGGAGCTCCTACAATGAGCAGTTCTTC. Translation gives CASSLSWFGSSYNEQFF.

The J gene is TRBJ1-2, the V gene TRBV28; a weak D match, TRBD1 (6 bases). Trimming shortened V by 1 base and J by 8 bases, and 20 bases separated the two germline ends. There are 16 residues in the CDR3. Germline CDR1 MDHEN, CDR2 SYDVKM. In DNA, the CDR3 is TGTGCCAGCAGTTTATCGTCCGGATACAGGGAATGGGGCTACACCTTC. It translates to CASSLSSGYREWGYTF.

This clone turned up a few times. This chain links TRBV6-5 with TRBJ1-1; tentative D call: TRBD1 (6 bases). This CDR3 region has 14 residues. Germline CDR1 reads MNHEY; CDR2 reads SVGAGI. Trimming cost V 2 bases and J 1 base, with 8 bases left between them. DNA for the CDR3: TGTGCCAGCAGTTACGGACAGACGAACACTGAAGCTTTCTTT. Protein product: CASSYGQTNTEAFF.

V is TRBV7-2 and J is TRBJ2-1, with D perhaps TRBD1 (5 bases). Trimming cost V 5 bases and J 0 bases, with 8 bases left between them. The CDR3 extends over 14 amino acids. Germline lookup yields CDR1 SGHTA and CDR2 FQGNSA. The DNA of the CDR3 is TGTGCCAGCAGCCCCCAGGGCTCCTACAATGAGCAGTTCTTC. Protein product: CASSPQGSYNEQFF.

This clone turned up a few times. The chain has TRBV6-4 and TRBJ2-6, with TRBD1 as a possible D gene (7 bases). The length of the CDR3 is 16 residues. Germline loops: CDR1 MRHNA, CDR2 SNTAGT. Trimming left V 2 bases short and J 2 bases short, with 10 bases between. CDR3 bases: TGTGCCAGCAGTGACCAGGGGGGCGCTGGGGCCAACGTCCTGACTTTC. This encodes CASSDQGGAGANVLTF.

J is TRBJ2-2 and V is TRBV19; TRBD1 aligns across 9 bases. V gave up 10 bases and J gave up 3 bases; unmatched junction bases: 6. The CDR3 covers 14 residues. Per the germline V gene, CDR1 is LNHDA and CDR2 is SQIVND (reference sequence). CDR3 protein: CATSGTGYTGELFF. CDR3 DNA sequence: TGTGCCACCTCCGGGACAGGGTACACCGGGGAGCTGTTTTTT. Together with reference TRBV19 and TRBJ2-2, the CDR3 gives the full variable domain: DGGITQSPKYLFRKEGQNVTLSCEQNLNHDAMYWYRQDPGQGLRLIYYSQIVNDFQKGDIAEGYSVSREKKESFPLTVTSAQKNPTAFYLCATSGTGYTGELFFGEGSRLTVL.